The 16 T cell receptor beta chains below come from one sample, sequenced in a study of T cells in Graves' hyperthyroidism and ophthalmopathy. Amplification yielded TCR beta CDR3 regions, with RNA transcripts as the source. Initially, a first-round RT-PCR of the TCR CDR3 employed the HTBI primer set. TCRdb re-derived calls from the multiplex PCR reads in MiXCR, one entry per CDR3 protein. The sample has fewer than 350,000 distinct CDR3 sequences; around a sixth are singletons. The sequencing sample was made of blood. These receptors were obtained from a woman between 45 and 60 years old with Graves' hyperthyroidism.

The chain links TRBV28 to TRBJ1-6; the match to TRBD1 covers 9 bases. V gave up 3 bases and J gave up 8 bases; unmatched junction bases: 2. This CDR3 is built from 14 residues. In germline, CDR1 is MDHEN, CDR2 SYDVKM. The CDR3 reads CASSLGTGHSPLHF. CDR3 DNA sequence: TGTGCCAGCAGTTTGGGGACAGGGCATTCACCCCTCCACTTT.

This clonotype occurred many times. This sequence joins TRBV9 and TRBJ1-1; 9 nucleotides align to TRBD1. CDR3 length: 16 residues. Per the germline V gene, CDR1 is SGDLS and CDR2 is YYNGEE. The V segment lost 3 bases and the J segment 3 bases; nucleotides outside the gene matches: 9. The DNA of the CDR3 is TGTGCCAGCAGCGCCTCCGGGACAGGGTTATACACTGAAGCTTTCTTT. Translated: CASSASGTGLYTEAFF.

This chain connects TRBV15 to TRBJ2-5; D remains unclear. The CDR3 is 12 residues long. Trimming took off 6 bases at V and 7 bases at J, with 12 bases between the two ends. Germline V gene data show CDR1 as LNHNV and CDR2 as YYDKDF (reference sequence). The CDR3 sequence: CATRGNLGTQYF. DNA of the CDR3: TGTGCCACCAGAGGAAATCTCGGGACCCAGTACTTC.

The CDR3 region has the DNA TGCGCCAGCAGCCAAAAACTAGCGGGAGATAACGAGCAGTACTTC. This gives the protein CASSQKLAGDNEQYF. V is TRBV4-1 and J is TRBJ2-7; 11 positions agree with TRBD2. The CDR3 extends over 15 amino acids. After removal of 2 bases from V and 5 bases from J, the junction contained 5 bases not matched to a gene. Germline values: CDR1 MGHRA, CDR2 YSYEKL.

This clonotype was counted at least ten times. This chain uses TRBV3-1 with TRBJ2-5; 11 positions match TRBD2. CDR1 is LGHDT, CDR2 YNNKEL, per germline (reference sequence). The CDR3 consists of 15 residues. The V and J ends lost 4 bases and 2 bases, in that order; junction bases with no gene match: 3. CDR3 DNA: TGTGCCAGCAGCCCGGGACTAGCGGCGCAAGAGACCCAGTACTTC. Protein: CASSPGLAAQETQYF.

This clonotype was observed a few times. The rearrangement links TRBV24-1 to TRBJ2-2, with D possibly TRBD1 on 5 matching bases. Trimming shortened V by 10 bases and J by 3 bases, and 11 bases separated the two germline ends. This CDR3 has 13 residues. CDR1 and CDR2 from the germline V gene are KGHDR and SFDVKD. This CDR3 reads CATGAQHTGELFF. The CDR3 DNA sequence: TGTGCCACAGGGGCACAACACACCGGGGAGCTGTTTTTT.

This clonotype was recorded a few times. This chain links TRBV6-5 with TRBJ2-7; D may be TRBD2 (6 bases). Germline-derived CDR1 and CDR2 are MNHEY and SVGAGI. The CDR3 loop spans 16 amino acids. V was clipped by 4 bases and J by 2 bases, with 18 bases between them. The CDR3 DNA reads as TGTGCCAGCAGTTCATCTTCGCTGGACTACCCCTACGAGCAGTACTTC. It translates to CASSSSSLDYPYEQYF.

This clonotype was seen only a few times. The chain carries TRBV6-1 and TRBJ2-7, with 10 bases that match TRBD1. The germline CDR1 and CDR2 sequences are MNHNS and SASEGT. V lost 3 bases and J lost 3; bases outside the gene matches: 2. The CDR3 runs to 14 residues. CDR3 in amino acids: CASSEGQGIYEQYV. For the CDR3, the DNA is TGTGCCAGCAGTGAGGGACAGGGGATCTACGAGCAGTACGTC.

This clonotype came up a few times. CDR3 sequence reads: CASSEVLQSSGNTIYF. The CDR3, as DNA: TGTGCCAGCAGTGAAGTCCTCCAAAGCTCTGGAAACACCATATATTTT. The chain recombines TRBV6-1 with TRBJ1-3, with D uncertain. This CDR3 is built from 16 residues. The V end was cut by 1 base, the J end by 0 bases, with 10 bases between. Germline-derived CDR1 and CDR2 are MNHNS and SASEGT.

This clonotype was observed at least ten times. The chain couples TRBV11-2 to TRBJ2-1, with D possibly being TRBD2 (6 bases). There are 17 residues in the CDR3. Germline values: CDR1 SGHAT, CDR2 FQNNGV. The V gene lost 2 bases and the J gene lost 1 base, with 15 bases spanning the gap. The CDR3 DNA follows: TGTGCCAGCAGCTTATGGGGGGTGCCAGCTTCCTACAATGAGCAGTTCTTC. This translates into CASSLWGVPASYNEQFF. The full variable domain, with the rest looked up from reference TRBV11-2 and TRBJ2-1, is EAGVAQSPRYKIIEKRQSVAFWCNPISGHATLYWYQQILGQGPKLLIQFQNNGVVDDSQLPKDRFSAERLKGVDSTLKIQPAKLEDSAVYLCASSLWGVPASYNEQFFGPGTRLTVL.

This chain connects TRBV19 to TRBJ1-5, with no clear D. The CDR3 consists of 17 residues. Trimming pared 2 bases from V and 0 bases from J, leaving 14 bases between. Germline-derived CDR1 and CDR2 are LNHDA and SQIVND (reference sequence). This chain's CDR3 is CASSITGSPFSNQPQHF. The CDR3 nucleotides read TGTGCCAGTAGTATAACCGGGTCCCCTTTTAGCAATCAGCCCCAGCATTTT. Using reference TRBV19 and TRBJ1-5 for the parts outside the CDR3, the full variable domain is DGGITQSPKYLFRKEGQNVTLSCEQNLNHDAMYWYRQDPGQGLRLIYYSQIVNDFQKGDIAEGYSVSREKKESFPLTVTSAQKNPTAFYLCASSITGSPFSNQPQHFGDGTRLSIL.

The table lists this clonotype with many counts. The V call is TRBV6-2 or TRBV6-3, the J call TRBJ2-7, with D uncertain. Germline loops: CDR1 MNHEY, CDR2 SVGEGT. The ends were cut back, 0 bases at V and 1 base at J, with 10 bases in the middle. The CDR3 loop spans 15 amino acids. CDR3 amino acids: CASSYSNMGSYEQYF. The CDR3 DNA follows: TGTGCCAGCAGTTACTCGAATATGGGTTCCTACGAGCAGTACTTC.

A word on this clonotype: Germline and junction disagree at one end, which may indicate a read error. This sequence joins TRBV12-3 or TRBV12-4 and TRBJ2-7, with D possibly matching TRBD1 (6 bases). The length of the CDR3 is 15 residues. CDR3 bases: TGTGTCAGCACCAAGGGACAAGGCGGCTCCTACGAGCAGTACTTC. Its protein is CVSTKGQGGSYEQYF.

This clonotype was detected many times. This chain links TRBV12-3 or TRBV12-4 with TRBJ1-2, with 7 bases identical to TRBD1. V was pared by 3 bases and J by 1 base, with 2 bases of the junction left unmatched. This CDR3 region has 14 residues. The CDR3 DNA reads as TGTGCCAGCAGTTTCCAGGGGGGTAACTATGGCTACACCTTC. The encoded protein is CASSFQGGNYGYTF.

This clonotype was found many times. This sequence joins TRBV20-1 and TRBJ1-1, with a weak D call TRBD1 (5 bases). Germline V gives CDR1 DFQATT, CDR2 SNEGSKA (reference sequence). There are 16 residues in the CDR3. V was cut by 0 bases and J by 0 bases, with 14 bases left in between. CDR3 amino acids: CSARDLGGGLNTEAFF. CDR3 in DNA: TGCAGTGCTAGAGATCTGGGGGGAGGGCTGAACACTGAAGCTTTCTTT.

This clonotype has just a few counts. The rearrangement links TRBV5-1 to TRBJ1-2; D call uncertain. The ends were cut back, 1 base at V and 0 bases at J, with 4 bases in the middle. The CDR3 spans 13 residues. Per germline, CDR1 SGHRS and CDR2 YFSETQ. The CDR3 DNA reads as TGCGCCAGCAGCTTGTTCTCTAACTATGGCTACACCTTC. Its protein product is CASSLFSNYGYTF.